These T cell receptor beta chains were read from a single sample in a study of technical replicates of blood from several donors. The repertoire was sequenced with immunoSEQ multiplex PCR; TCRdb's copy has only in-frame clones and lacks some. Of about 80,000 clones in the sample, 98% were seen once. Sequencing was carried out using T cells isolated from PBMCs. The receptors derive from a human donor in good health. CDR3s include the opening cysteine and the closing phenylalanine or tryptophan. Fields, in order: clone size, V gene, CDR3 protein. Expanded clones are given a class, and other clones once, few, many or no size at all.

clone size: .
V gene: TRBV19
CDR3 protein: CASSNAGRARNTEAFF

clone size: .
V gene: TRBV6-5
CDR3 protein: CASSYSANRGPETQYF

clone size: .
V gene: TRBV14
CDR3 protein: CASSENSGANIQYF

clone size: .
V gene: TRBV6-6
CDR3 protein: CASRISGDGELFF

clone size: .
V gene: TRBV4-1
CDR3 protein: CASSQRQGVDQPQHF

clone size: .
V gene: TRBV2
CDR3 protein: CASIIGGYNEQFF

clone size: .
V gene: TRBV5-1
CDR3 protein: CASSLRGQGSHEQYF

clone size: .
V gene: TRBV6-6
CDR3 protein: CASSYLGTESTGELFF

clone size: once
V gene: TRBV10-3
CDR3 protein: CAISAGGAEETQYF

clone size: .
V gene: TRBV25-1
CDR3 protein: CASSEYNGGQGEQYF

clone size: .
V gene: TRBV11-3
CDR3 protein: CASSPRQGLWGSGELFF

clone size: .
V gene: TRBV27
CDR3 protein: CASSGTSGSYEQYF

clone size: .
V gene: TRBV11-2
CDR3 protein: CASSLWGGAEAFF

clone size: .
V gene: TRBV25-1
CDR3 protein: CASSESDRTQPQHF

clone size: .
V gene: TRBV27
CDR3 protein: CASSLRYTGELFF

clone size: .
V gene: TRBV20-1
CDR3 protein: CSAGGTDTQYF

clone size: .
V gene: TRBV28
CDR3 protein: CASSLPRAGGPFNEQFF

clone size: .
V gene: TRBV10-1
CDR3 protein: CASSSSGRAINEQFF

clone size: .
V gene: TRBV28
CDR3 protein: CASTPGSLPEQFF

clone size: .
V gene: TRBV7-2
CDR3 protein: CASSLVQGQKLFF

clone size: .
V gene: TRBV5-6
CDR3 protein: CASSLPRAYGTQRDEQYF

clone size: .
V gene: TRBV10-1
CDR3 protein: CASSESSGRTDTQYF

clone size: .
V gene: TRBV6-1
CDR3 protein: CASRGRTYEQYF

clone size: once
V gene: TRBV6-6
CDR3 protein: CASTTGNGYTF

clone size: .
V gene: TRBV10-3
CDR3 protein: CAISQNYEQYF

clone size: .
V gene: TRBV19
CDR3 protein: CASSTPTLRAAQETQYF

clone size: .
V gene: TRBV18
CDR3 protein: CASSPSGENAEAFF

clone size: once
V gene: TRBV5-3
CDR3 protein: CARPLHREGGYTF

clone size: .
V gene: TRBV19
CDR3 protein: CASSTRQRQSNQPQHF

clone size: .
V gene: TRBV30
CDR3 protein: CAWSGTLNTGELFF

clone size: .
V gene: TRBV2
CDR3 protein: CASSSSGDLTGNQPQHF

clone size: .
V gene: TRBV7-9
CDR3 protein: CASSGQYEQYF

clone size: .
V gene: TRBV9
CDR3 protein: CASSAPGQGYTEAFF

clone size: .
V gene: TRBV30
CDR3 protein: CAWSGVYGYTF

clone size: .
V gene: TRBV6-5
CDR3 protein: CASVWDTTMNTEAFF

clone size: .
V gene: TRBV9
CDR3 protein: CASSAPHEKREGPGDTQYF

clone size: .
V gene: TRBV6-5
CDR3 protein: CASSLGFEQYF

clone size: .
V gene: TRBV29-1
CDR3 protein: CSGYVGVTEAFF

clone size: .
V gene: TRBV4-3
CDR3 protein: CASSQDGKREGRTGELFF

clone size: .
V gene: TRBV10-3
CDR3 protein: CAITQVYPNTEAFF

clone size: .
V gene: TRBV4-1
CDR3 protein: CASRRGVHDIAGELFF

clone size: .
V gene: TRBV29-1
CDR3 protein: CSAASQGRANYGYTF

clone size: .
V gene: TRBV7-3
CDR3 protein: CASSRGTSGYQETQYF

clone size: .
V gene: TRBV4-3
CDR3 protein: CASSHSLWGLAGGGSFFEQYF

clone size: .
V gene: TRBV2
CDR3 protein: CASSRVIDEQYF

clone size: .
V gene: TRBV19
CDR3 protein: CASSIADSSYEQYF

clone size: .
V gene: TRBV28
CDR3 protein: CASRIQGLNEKLFF

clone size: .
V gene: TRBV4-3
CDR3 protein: CASSQDPRGGRGRYTF